The T cell receptor (beta chain) under discussion was sequenced for a study of Tregs in tolerant kidney transplant recipients. With regard to this clone: Its specificity is not known.

Measured with immunoSEQ multiplex PCR; TCRdb has only the in-frame clones, and not every one. The table lists about 64,000 clones, more than 70% of them singletons. CDR1 is SGHRS and CDR2 is YFSETQ in the germline V gene. The CDR3 is 17 amino acids. Germline trimming cut 0 bases from V and 4 bases from J; bases unmatched to any gene: 8. General study results and limits: Changing PCR primers prevented nucleotide comparison between some patients' samples. In tolerant patients, donor-specific Tregs outgrew total Tregs, suggesting antigen-driven expansion. This study did not directly address biological reproducibility.

Mixed chimerism was transient after nonmyeloablative marrow transplants from related graft donors. The sample was CD4+ T cells from blood (PBMCs), taken 6 months after the transplant. The TCR comes from a human patient who received a combined kidney and bone marrow transplant. Some T cells may arise from the graft donor. The chain is built from TRBV5-1 and TRBJ1-1, with 11 bases matching TRBD1. The CDR3 protein is CASSLGGQGGGGTEAFF. CDR3 nucleotide sequence: TGCGCCAGCAGCTTGGGGGGACAGGGGGGTGGTGGCACTGAAGCTTTCTTT.